A selection of T cell receptor beta chains follows, all from one sample in a study of early T cells in non-severe SARS-CoV-2 infection. TCRdb analysed the 5' RACE reads with MiXCR anew, one entry per CDR3 protein. The table records some 57,000 distinct CDR3 sequences, 9.3% of them present only once. The source material was whole blood. The origin of the receptors is an adult who was a healthcare worker with PCR-confirmed SARS-CoV-2 infection or an uninfected control (not recorded which). Both conserved end residues are part of each CDR3. The order of the fields is J gene, clone size, D gene, V gene, CDR3 DNA, CDR3 protein. D genes are given only for firm matches. The size entry is marked missing in some rows and otherwise reads once, few, many or a size class.

j_call: TRBJ1-1
clone_size: NA
d_call: TRBD1
v_call: TRBV5-4
cdr3_nt: TGTGCCCCCCGACAGGGAATAACTGAAGCTTTCTTT
cdr3_aa: CAPRQGITEAFF

j_call: TRBJ2-2
clone_size: few
d_call: TRBD2
v_call: TRBV19
cdr3_nt: TGTGCCAGTAAGGGACTAGCGGGGCGGGCGAGGCGCGGGGAGCTGTTTTTT
cdr3_aa: CASKGLAGRARRGELFF

j_call: TRBJ2-4
clone_size: many
d_call: TRBD1
v_call: TRBV5-1
cdr3_nt: TGCGCCAGCAGCTTGCTGGCAGGGGGCGAGAACATTCAGTACTTC
cdr3_aa: CASSLLAGGENIQYF

j_call: TRBJ2-1
clone_size: few
d_call: TRBD1
v_call: TRBV7-9
cdr3_nt: TGTGCCAGCAGCAAGGACAGGGTGCTCTACAATGAGCAGTTCTTC
cdr3_aa: CASSKDRVLYNEQFF

j_call: TRBJ1-3
clone_size: many
d_call: NA
v_call: TRBV10-1
cdr3_nt: TGCGCTACGCGTCGGGTTTCGGGAAACACCATATATTTT
cdr3_aa: CATRRVSGNTIYF

j_call: TRBJ1-1
clone_size: few
d_call: NA
v_call: TRBV6-1
cdr3_nt: TGTGCCAGCAGTCCGATAATGAACACTGAAGCTTTCTTT
cdr3_aa: CASSPIMNTEAFF

j_call: TRBJ2-1
clone_size: NA
d_call: NA
v_call: TRBV19
cdr3_nt: TGTGCCAACACGTCCGAAAGTTTGCCGAGCTCCTACAATGAGCAGTTCTTC
cdr3_aa: CANTSESLPSSYNEQFF

j_call: TRBJ2-1
clone_size: NA
d_call: NA
v_call: TRBV12-3/TRBV12-4
cdr3_nt: TGTGCCAGCAGTTTTATCCTTCTCGGCGGTGAGCAGTTCTTC
cdr3_aa: CASSFILLGGEQFF

j_call: TRBJ1-1
clone_size: many
d_call: NA
v_call: TRBV2
cdr3_nt: TGTGCCAGCAGCCCGACCGTAAACACTGAAGCTTTCTTT
cdr3_aa: CASSPTVNTEAFF

j_call: TRBJ2-7
clone_size: NA
d_call: NA
v_call: TRBV25-1
cdr3_nt: TGTGCCAGCAGTGAGTCAACCGAGAGTCGGGAGCAGTACTTC
cdr3_aa: CASSESTESREQYF

j_call: TRBJ1-2
clone_size: once
d_call: TRBD1
v_call: TRBV3-1
cdr3_nt: TGTGCCAGCAGCCGAGAACAGACAGGGATCTATGGCTACACCTTC
cdr3_aa: CASSREQTGIYGYTF

j_call: TRBJ2-5
clone_size: many
d_call: TRBD1
v_call: TRBV7-8
cdr3_nt: TGTGCCAGCTACAGGGGCCCCCTACAAGAGACCCAGTACTTC
cdr3_aa: CASYRGPLQETQYF

j_call: TRBJ1-6
clone_size: NA
d_call: NA
v_call: TRBV7-8
cdr3_nt: TGTGCCAGCAGCCCCCGGGGTTCTGGTAATTCACCCCTCCACTTT
cdr3_aa: CASSPRGSGNSPLHF

j_call: TRBJ2-2
clone_size: few
d_call: NA
v_call: TRBV24-1
cdr3_nt: TGTGCCACCAGGGGAGGAGACACCGGGGAGCTGTTTTTT
cdr3_aa: CATRGGDTGELFF

j_call: TRBJ2-5
clone_size: few
d_call: NA
v_call: TRBV7-7
cdr3_nt: TGTGCCAGCAGCAGTGGACGACGAGAGACCCAGTACTTC
cdr3_aa: CASSSGRRETQYF

j_call: TRBJ2-3
clone_size: few
d_call: NA
v_call: TRBV7-6
cdr3_nt: TGTGCCAGCAGCCAAGGTCCCGGGGAACGCACAGATACGCAGTATTTT
cdr3_aa: CASSQGPGERTDTQYF

j_call: TRBJ1-1
clone_size: many
d_call: NA
v_call: TRBV5-1
cdr3_nt: TGCGCCAGCAGCTACGAAAGGGGATGGACTGAAGCTTTCTTT
cdr3_aa: CASSYERGWTEAFF

j_call: TRBJ2-1
clone_size: NA
d_call: NA
v_call: TRBV5-1
cdr3_nt: TGCGCCAGCAGATCCGAAATCTCCTACAATGAGCAGTTCTTC
cdr3_aa: CASRSEISYNEQFF

j_call: TRBJ2-6
clone_size: NA
d_call: NA
v_call: TRBV6-1
cdr3_nt: TGTGCCAGTTCAGGGCCATCTTGGGTCCTGACTTTC
cdr3_aa: CASSGPSWVLTF

j_call: TRBJ1-2
clone_size: NA
d_call: TRBD1
v_call: TRBV12-3/TRBV12-4
cdr3_nt: TGTGCCAGCAGTCTCCGGACAGGCGATGGCTACACCTTC
cdr3_aa: CASSLRTGDGYTF

j_call: TRBJ2-2
clone_size: few
d_call: NA
v_call: TRBV9
cdr3_nt: TGTGCCAGCAGCGTGGCCCCCGGGGAGCTGTTTTTT
cdr3_aa: CASSVAPGELFF

j_call: TRBJ2-1
clone_size: NA
d_call: NA
v_call: TRBV7-9
cdr3_nt: TGTGCCAGCAGCGCCAGCCTCGACAATGAGCAGTTCTTC
cdr3_aa: CASSASLDNEQFF

j_call: TRBJ2-1
clone_size: NA
d_call: NA
v_call: TRBV7-2
cdr3_nt: TGTGCCAGCAGCTTCCTTACAGGGACAACCTACAATGAGCAGTTCTTC
cdr3_aa: CASSFLTGTTYNEQFF

j_call: TRBJ2-2
clone_size: few
d_call: NA
v_call: TRBV6-1
cdr3_nt: TGTGCCAGCAGTGGTTCAGGGACCGGGGAGCTGTTTTTT
cdr3_aa: CASSGSGTGELFF

j_call: TRBJ2-3
clone_size: NA
d_call: NA
v_call: TRBV12-3/TRBV12-4
cdr3_nt: TGTGCCAGCAAAGGGTCTGGCACAGATACGCAGTATTTT
cdr3_aa: CASKGSGTDTQYF

j_call: TRBJ2-3
clone_size: many
d_call: TRBD2
v_call: TRBV5-1
cdr3_nt: TGCGCCAGCGGCAATGGACTAGCGGGGGGGATAGGAGATACGCAGTATTTT
cdr3_aa: CASGNGLAGGIGDTQYF

j_call: TRBJ2-7
clone_size: NA
d_call: TRBD1
v_call: TRBV4-1
cdr3_nt: TGCGCCAGCAGCCAAGTGGGCCAGGGACAGGGGACCTACGAGCAGTACTTC
cdr3_aa: CASSQVGQGQGTYEQYF

j_call: TRBJ2-7
clone_size: NA
d_call: NA
v_call: TRBV7-6
cdr3_nt: TGTGCCAGCAGCTTAGCCGGGCCTCGGGCTGTCGAGCAGTACTTC
cdr3_aa: CASSLAGPRAVEQYF

j_call: TRBJ1-6
clone_size: many
d_call: NA
v_call: TRBV25-1
cdr3_nt: TGTGCAACCCAGGGCGATACGGGGGCCCCTAATTCACCCCTCCACTTT
cdr3_aa: CATQGDTGAPNSPLHF

j_call: TRBJ1-3
clone_size: few
d_call: NA
v_call: TRBV10-2
cdr3_nt: TGCGCCAGCAGCCGGGGCTCTGGAAACACCATATATTTT
cdr3_aa: CASSRGSGNTIYF

j_call: TRBJ1-5
clone_size: few
d_call: NA
v_call: TRBV4-1
cdr3_nt: TGCGCCAGCAGCCTTGGGGCGGGCGTTAATCAGCCCCAGCATTTT
cdr3_aa: CASSLGAGVNQPQHF

j_call: TRBJ1-1
clone_size: few
d_call: TRBD1
v_call: TRBV6-1
cdr3_nt: TGTGCCAGCAGGAAACAGGGGGCTGAAGCTTTCTTT
cdr3_aa: CASRKQGAEAFF

j_call: TRBJ1-1
clone_size: NA
d_call: NA
v_call: TRBV3-1
cdr3_nt: TGTGCCAGCAGCGATAGGGTAACTGAAGCTTTCTTT
cdr3_aa: CASSDRVTEAFF

j_call: TRBJ1-1
clone_size: NA
d_call: NA
v_call: TRBV14
cdr3_nt: TGTGCCAGCAGCGAACAGGGTCGCGGCACTGAAGCTTTCTTT
cdr3_aa: CASSEQGRGTEAFF

j_call: TRBJ1-2
clone_size: many
d_call: NA
v_call: TRBV2
cdr3_nt: TGTGCCAGCAATTTACAGGAGCCTAACTATGGCTACACCTTC
cdr3_aa: CASNLQEPNYGYTF

j_call: TRBJ1-4
clone_size: many
d_call: NA
v_call: TRBV4-1
cdr3_nt: TGCGCCAGCAGCCATCTCAGACAACGGGCAAGGGAAAAACTGTTTTTT
cdr3_aa: CASSHLRQRAREKLFF

j_call: TRBJ1-3
clone_size: NA
d_call: NA
v_call: TRBV30
cdr3_nt: TGTGCCTGTTGGGGTTCCGGAAACACCATATATTTT
cdr3_aa: CACWGSGNTIYF

j_call: TRBJ2-1
clone_size: few
d_call: NA
v_call: TRBV7-9
cdr3_nt: TGTGCCAGCAGCTTGCAGGGCTACAATGAGCAGTTCTTC
cdr3_aa: CASSLQGYNEQFF

j_call: TRBJ1-2
clone_size: few
d_call: NA
v_call: TRBV30
cdr3_nt: TGTGCCTGGAGTAACCGAGGGGACTATGGCTACACCTTC
cdr3_aa: CAWSNRGDYGYTF

j_call: TRBJ1-2
clone_size: many
d_call: NA
v_call: TRBV18
cdr3_nt: TGTGCCAGCTCACCAGACAGGCTCCCCGGGGGCTACACCTTC
cdr3_aa: CASSPDRLPGGYTF

j_call: TRBJ2-3
clone_size: NA
d_call: TRBD2
v_call: TRBV10-3
cdr3_nt: TGTGCCAGCGGGGGGGGCGAAAGTACGCAGTATTTT
cdr3_aa: CASGGGESTQYF

j_call: TRBJ2-7
clone_size: few
d_call: TRBD1
v_call: TRBV7-6
cdr3_nt: TGTGCCAGCAGCTCTAGGGGGCGCGACTACGAGCAGTACTTC
cdr3_aa: CASSSRGRDYEQYF

j_call: TRBJ1-1
clone_size: many
d_call: NA
v_call: TRBV5-1
cdr3_nt: TGCGCCAGCAGCTTGGGAACAGGGCAGAACACTGAAGCTTTCTTT
cdr3_aa: CASSLGTGQNTEAFF

j_call: TRBJ2-3
clone_size: few
d_call: TRBD2
v_call: TRBV7-2
cdr3_nt: TGTGCCAGCAGCTTAGTCCTACTAGCGGGGGCCTTAACAGATACGCAGTATTTT
cdr3_aa: CASSLVLLAGALTDTQYF

j_call: TRBJ1-1
clone_size: NA
d_call: TRBD1
v_call: TRBV7-8
cdr3_nt: TGTGCCAGCAGCTTCTACACCGGACAGGGCGCGCTTGCTTTCTTT
cdr3_aa: CASSFYTGQGALAFF

j_call: TRBJ2-1
clone_size: few
d_call: NA
v_call: TRBV20-1
cdr3_nt: TGCAGTGCTAGTGGCTCGCCGGCCCCCCGGGAGCAGTTCTTC
cdr3_aa: CSASGSPAPREQFF

j_call: TRBJ2-3
clone_size: many
d_call: TRBD2
v_call: TRBV20-1
cdr3_nt: TGCAGCCGGGGGGTTCTCACAGATACGCAGTATTTT
cdr3_aa: CSRGVLTDTQYF

j_call: TRBJ2-3
clone_size: many
d_call: NA
v_call: TRBV7-9
cdr3_nt: TGTGCCAGCAGCCTCAGCATAAGCACAGATACGCAGTATTTT
cdr3_aa: CASSLSISTDTQYF

j_call: TRBJ2-3
clone_size: many
d_call: NA
v_call: TRBV30
cdr3_nt: TGTGCCTGGAGTGTTGCCACAGATACGCAGTATTTT
cdr3_aa: CAWSVATDTQYF

j_call: TRBJ2-7
clone_size: many
d_call: NA
v_call: TRBV20-1
cdr3_nt: TGCAGTGCTAGCAGGGGTGGTTACGAGCAGTACTTC
cdr3_aa: CSASRGGYEQYF